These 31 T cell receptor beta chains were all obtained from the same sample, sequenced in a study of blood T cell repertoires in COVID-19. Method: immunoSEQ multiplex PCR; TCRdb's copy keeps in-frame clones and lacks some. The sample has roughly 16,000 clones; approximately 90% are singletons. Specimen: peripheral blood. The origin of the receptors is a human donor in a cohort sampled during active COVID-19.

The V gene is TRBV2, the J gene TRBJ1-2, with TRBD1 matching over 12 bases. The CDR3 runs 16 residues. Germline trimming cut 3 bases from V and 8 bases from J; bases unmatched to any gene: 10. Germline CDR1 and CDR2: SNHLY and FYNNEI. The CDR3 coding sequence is TGTGCCAGCAGTGACCTCCTGGGACAGGGGGCGCGGGGCTACACCTTC. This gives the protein CASSDLLGQGARGYTF.

CDR3 DNA sequence: TGTGCCAGCAGCCCCCCGGGAGTCCCTGGGGCCAACGTCCTGACTTTC. The encoded protein is CASSPPGVPGANVLTF. The rearrangement uses TRBV9 and TRBJ2-6; TRBD2 might be the D (6 bases). V was clipped by 4 bases and J by 2 bases, with 13 bases between them. This CDR3 is built from 16 residues. CDR1 is SGDLS and CDR2 is YYNGEE in the germline V gene.

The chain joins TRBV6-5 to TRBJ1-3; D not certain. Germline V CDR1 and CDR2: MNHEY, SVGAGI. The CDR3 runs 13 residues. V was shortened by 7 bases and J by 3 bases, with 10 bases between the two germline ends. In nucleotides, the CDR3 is TGTGCCAGCATTCATTCGGGTGGAAACACCATATATTTT. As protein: CASIHSGGNTIYF.

This chain's CDR3 is CASSLGGAPHQETQYF. CDR3 DNA sequence: TGCGCCAGCAGCTTGGGTGGGGCCCCTCACCAAGAGACCCAGTACTTC. The chain employs TRBV5-1 and TRBJ2-5, with TRBD1 as a possible D gene (5 bases). This CDR3 comprises 16 residues. The V gene lost 0 bases and the J gene lost 0 bases, with 12 bases spanning the gap. In germline, CDR1 is SGHRS, CDR2 YFSETQ.

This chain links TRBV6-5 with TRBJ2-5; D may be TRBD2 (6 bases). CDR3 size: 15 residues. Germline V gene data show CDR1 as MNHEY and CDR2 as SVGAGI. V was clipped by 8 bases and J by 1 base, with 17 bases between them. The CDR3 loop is CASLDFRGTQETQYF. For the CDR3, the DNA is TGTGCCAGCCTGGACTTTCGGGGGACCCAAGAGACCCAGTACTTC.

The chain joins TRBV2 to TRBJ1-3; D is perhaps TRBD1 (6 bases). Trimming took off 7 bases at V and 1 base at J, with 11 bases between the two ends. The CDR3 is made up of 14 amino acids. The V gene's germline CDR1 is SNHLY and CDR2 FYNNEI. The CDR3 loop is CASTSGASGNTIYF. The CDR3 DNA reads TGTGCCAGCACATCAGGGGCTTCTGGAAACACCATATATTTT.

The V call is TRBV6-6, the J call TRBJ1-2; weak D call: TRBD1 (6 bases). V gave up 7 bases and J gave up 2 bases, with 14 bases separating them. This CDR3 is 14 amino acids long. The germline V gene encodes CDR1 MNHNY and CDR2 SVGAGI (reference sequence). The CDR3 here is CASKGDPRNYGYTF. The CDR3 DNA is TGTGCCAGCAAGGGGGACCCCCGCAACTATGGCTACACCTTC.

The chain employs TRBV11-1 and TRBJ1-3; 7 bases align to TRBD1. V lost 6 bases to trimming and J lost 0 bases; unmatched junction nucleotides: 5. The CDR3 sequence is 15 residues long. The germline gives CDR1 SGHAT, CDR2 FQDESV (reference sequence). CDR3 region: CASRGQSLSGNTIYF. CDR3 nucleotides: TGTGCCAGCAGGGGACAGTCGCTCTCTGGAAACACCATATATTTT.

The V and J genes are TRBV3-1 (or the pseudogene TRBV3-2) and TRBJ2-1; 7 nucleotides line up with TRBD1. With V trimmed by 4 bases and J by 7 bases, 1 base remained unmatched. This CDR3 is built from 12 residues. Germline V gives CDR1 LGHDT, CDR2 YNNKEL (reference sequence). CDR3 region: CASSLTGNEQFF. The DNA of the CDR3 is TGTGCCAGCAGCCTGACAGGGAATGAGCAGTTCTTC.

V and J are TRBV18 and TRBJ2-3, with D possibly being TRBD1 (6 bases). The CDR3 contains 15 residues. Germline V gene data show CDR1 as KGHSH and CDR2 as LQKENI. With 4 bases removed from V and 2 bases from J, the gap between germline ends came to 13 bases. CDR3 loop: CASSRRDTFTDTQYF. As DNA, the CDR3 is TGTGCCAGCTCACGTCGGGACACCTTCACAGATACGCAGTATTTT.

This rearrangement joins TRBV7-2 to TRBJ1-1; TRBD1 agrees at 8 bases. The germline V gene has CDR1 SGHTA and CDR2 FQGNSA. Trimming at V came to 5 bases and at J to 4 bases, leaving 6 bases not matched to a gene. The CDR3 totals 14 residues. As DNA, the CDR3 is TGTGCCAGCAGCGGGACAGGATCTGGCACTGAAGCTTTCTTT. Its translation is CASSGTGSGTEAFF. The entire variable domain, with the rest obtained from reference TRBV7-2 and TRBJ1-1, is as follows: GAGVSQSPSNKVTEKGKDVELRCDPISGHTALYWYRQSLGQGLEFLIYFQGNSAPDKSGLPSDRFSAERTGGSVSTLTIQRTQQEDSAVYLCASSGTGSGTEAFFGQGTRLTVV.

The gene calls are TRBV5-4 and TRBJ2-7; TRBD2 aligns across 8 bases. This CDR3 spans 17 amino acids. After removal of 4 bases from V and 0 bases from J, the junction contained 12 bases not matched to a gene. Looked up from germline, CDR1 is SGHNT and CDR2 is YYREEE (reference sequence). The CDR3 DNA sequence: TGTGCCAGCAGCGCTGGCGCTGGCGGGGGGCCCTCCTACGAGCAGTACTTC. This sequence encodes CASSAGAGGGPSYEQYF.

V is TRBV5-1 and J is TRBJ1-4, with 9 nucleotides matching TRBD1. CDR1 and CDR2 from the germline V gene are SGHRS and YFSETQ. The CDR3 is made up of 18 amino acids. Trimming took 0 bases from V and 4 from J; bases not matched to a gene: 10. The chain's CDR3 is CASSLEGQGHLGNEKLFF. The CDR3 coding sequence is TGCGCCAGCAGCTTGGAGGGACAGGGACATCTAGGTAATGAAAAACTGTTTTTT. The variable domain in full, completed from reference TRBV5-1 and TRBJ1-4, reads KAGVTQTPRYLIKTRGQQVTLSCSPISGHRSVSWYQQTPGQGLQFLFEYFSETQRNKGNFPGRFSGRQFSNSRSEMNVSTLELGDSALYLCASSLEGQGHLGNEKLFFGSGTQLSVL.

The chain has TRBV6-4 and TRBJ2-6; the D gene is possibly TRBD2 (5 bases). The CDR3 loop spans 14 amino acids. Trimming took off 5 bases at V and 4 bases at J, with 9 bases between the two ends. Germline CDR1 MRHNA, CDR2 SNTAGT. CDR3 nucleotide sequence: TGTGCCAGCAGTCGGGAATCCGGGGCCAACGTCCTGACTTTC. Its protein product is CASSRESGANVLTF.

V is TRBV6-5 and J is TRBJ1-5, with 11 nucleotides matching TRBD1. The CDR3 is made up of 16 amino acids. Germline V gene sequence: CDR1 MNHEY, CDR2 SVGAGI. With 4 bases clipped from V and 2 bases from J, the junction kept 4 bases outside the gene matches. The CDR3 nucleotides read TGTGCCAGCAGTTTGGGACAGGGGGATGGCAATCAGCCCCAGCATTTT. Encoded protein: CASSLGQGDGNQPQHF.

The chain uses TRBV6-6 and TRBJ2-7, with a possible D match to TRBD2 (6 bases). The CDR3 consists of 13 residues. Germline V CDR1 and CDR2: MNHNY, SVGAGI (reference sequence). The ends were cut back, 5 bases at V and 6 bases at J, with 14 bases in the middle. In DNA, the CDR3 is TGTGCCAGCAGTACCCGACTAGTCGGCGAGCAGTACTTC. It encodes CASSTRLVGEQYF.

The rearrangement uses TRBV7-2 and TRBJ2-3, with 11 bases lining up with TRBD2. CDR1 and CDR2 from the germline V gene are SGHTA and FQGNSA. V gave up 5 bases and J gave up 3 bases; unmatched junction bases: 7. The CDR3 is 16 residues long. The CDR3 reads CASSPGLAGMTDTQYF. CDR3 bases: TGTGCCAGCAGCCCTGGACTAGCGGGTATGACAGATACGCAGTATTTT.

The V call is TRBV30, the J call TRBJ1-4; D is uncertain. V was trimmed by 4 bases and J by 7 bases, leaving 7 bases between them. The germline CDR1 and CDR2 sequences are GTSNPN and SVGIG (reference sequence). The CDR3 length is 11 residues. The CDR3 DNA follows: TGTGCCTGGACAGAGGGTGAAAAACTGTTTTTT. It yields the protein CAWTEGEKLFF.

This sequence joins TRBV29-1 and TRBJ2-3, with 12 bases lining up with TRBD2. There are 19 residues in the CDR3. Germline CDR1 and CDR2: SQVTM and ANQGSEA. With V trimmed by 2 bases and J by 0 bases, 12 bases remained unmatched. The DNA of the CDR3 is TGCAGCGTTGAACCGGCTAGCGGGGGGGGTTGGCCTAGCACAGATACGCAGTATTTT. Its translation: CSVEPASGGGWPSTDTQYF.

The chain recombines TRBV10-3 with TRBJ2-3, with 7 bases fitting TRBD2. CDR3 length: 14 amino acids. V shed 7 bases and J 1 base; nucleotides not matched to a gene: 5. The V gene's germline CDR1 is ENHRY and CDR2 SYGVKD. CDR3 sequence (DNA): TGTGCCATCAACCGGGGAGGGCGCACAGATACGCAGTATTTT. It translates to CAINRGGRTDTQYF.

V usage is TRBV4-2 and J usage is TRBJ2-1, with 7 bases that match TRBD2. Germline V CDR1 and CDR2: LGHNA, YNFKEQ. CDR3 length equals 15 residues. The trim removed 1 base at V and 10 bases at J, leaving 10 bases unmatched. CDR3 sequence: CASSQAWEGGGEQFF. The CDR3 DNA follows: TGTGCCAGCAGCCAAGCTTGGGAAGGCGGGGGAGAGCAGTTCTTC.

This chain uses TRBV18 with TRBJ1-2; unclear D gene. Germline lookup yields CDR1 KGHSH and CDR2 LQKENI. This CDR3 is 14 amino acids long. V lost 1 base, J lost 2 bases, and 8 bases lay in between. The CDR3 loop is CASSPRAGNYGYTF. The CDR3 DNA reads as TGTGCCAGCTCACCACGAGCGGGGAACTATGGCTACACCTTC.

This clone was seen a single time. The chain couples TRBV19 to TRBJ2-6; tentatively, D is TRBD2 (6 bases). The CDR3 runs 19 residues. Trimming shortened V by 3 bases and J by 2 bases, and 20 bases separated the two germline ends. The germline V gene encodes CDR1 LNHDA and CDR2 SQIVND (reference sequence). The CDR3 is CASSISGAMFSAGANVLTF. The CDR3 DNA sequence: TGTGCCAGTAGTATTTCGGGAGCCATGTTCTCGGCTGGGGCCAACGTCCTGACTTTC.

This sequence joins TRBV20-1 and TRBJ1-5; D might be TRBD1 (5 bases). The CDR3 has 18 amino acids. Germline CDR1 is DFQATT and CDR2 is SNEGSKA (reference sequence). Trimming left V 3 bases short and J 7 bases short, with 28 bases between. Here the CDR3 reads CSASKSSVGVQSWQPQHF. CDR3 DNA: TGCAGTGCTAGTAAGTCATCCGTAGGGGTGCAATCTTGGCAGCCCCAGCATTTT.

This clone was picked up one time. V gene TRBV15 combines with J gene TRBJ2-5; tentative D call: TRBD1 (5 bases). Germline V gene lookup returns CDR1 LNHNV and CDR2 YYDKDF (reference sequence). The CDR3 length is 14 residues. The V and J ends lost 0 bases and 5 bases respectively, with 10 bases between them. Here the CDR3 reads CATSRDYDSETQYF. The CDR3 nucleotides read TGTGCCACCAGCAGAGACTACGACAGTGAGACCCAGTACTTC.

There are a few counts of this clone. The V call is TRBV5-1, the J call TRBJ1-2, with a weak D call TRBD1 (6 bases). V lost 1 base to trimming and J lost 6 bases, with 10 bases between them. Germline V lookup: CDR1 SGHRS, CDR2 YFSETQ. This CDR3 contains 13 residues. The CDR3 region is CASSLNRDNGYTF. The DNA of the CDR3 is TGCGCCAGCAGCTTGAACAGGGACAATGGCTACACCTTC.

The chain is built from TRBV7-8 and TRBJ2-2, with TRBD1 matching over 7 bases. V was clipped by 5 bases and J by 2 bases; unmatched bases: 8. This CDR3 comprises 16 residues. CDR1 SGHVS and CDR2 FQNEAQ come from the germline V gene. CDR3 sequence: CASSNRQGPNTGELFF. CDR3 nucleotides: TGTGCCAGCAGCAACCGACAGGGTCCCAACACCGGGGAGCTGTTTTTT.

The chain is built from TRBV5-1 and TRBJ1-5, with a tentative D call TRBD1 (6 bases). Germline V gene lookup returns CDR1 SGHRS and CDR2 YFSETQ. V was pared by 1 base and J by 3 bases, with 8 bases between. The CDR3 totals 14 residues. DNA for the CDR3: TGCGCCAGCAGCTTGTCAGGGGACAATCAGCCCCAGCATTTT. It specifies CASSLSGDNQPQHF.

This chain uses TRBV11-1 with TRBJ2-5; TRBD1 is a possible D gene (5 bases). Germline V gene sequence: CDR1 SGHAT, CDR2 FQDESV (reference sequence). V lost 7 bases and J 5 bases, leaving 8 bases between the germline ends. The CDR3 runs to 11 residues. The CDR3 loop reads CASTGSETQYF. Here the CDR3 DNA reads TGTGCCAGCACAGGGTCGGAGACCCAGTACTTC.

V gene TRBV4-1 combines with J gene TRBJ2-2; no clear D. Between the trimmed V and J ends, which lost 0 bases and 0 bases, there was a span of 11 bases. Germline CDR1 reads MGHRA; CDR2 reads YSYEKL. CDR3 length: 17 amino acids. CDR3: CASSQDTGFANTGELFF. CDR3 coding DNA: TGCGCCAGCAGCCAAGACACGGGTTTCGCGAACACCGGGGAGCTGTTTTTT.

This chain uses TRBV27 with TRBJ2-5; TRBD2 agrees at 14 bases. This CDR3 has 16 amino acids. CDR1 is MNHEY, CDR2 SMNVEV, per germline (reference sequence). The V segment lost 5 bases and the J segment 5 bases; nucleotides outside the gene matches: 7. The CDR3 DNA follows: TGTGCCAGCAGTGGGACTAGCGGGGGTGTTATGGAGACCCAGTACTTC. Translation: CASSGTSGGVMETQYF.